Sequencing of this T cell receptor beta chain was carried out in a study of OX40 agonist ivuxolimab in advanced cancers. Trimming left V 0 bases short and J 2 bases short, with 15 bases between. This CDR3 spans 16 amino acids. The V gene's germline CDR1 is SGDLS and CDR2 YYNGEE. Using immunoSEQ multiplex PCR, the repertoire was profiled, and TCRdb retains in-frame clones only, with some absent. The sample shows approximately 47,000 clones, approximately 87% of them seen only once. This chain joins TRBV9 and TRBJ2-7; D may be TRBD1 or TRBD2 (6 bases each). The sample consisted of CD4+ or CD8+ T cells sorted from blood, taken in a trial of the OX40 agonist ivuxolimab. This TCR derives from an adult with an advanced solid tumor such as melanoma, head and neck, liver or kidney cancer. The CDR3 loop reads CASSVGTGRQTYEQYF. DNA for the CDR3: TGTGCCAGCAGCGTAGGCACAGGGAGGCAGACCTACGAGCAGTACTTC.